This entry lists 12 T cell receptor beta chains sequenced from one sample in a study of OX40 agonist ivuxolimab in advanced cancers. Measured with immunoSEQ multiplex PCR; TCRdb has only the in-frame clones, and not every one. Seen here are approximately 70,000 clones, 70% to 90% observed once, and the top ten hold around 0.56%. Sequencing used CD4+ or CD8+ T cells sorted from blood, obtained in a trial of the OX40 agonist ivuxolimab. Receptors originate from an adult with an advanced solid tumor such as melanoma, head and neck, liver or kidney cancer.

The V call is TRBV5-4, the J call TRBJ2-3; no definite D call. Germline V gene data show CDR1 as SGHNT and CDR2 as YYREEE (reference sequence). CDR3 length equals 13 residues. V dropped 4 bases and J dropped 2 bases, with 8 bases sitting between them. The CDR3 nucleotides are TGTGCCAGCAGCGTCCATTTCACAGATACGCAGTATTTT. Translating it yields CASSVHFTDTQYF.

This clone was detected a few times. The chain is built from TRBV5-4 and TRBJ1-2; no firm D call. V was trimmed by 4 bases and J by 2 bases, leaving 12 bases between them. Looked up from germline, CDR1 is SGHNT and CDR2 is YYREEE (reference sequence). The CDR3 contains 14 residues. DNA of the CDR3: TGTGCCAGCAGCCCAACGAGGATAAACTATGGCTACACCTTC. This translates into CASSPTRINYGYTF.

The rearrangement uses TRBV10-3 and TRBJ2-5; either TRBD1 or TRBD2 may supply D (5 bases each). CDR1 ENHRY and CDR2 SYGVKD come from the germline V gene. The CDR3 runs to 13 residues. The V gene lost 7 bases and the J gene lost 5 bases, with 14 bases spanning the gap. This chain's CDR3 is CAITPGPGETQYF. CDR3 in DNA: TGTGCCATCACGCCGGGGCCGGGGGAGACCCAGTACTTC.

This clone has only one observation. The chain links TRBV7-3 to TRBJ1-2; D is ambiguous. The CDR3 spans 14 residues. V shed 2 bases and J shed 2 bases, with 9 bases lying between them. From germline, CDR1 is SGHTA and CDR2 FQGTGA. As DNA, the CDR3 is TGTGCCAGCAGCTTAGGGAGTGGGAACTATGGCTACACCTTC. It yields the protein CASSLGSGNYGYTF.

This clone was seen once. The chain couples TRBV5-8 to TRBJ1-1, with D uncertain. CDR3 length: 15 residues. The germline gives CDR1 SGHTS, CDR2 YDEGEE. The V gene lost 1 base and the J gene lost 1 base, with 11 bases spanning the gap. The DNA for the CDR3 is TGTGCCAGCAGCTTGTATCCTGGAGCGAACACTGAAGCTTTCTTT. This encodes CASSLYPGANTEAFF.

In this sample, this clone turned up once. The chain carries TRBV29-1 and TRBJ1-3, with TRBD1 as a possible D gene (5 bases). The CDR3 runs 13 residues. V was trimmed by 4 bases and J by 4 bases, leaving 11 bases between them. Looked up from germline, CDR1 is SQVTM and CDR2 is ANQGSEA. The CDR3 region is CSVAGPGGNTIYF. For the CDR3, the DNA is TGCAGCGTTGCTGGCCCAGGGGGAAACACCATATATTTT.

The V call is TRBV6-1, the J call TRBJ2-3, with D unclear. Germline V gene sequence: CDR1 MNHNS, CDR2 SASEGT. The CDR3 runs to 16 residues. Trimming took 3 bases from V and 1 from J, leaving 14 bases between them. The CDR3 DNA follows: TGTGCCAGCAGTGATTTCCTGGGCTCGGGCACAGATACGCAGTATTTT. Translated, it gives CASSDFLGSGTDTQYF.

The chain couples TRBV2 to TRBJ1-6, with 9 bases aligning to TRBD1. The V gene end was trimmed by 3 bases and the J gene end by 10 bases; junction bases not matched to a gene: 7. The CDR3 is 15 residues long. CDR1 and CDR2 (germline): SNHLY, FYNNEI. CDR3 nucleotide sequence: TGTGCCAGCAGTGAGAGGGACAGGGTTTTATCACCCCTCCACTTT. Translation gives CASSERDRVLSPLHF.

The chain links TRBV6-6 to TRBJ1-4; 11 bases line up with TRBD1. J gave up 8 bases and V 5 bases, and 10 bases lay outside the gene matches. The V gene's germline CDR1 is MNHNY and CDR2 SVGAGI (reference sequence). The CDR3 runs 16 residues. The CDR3, as DNA: TGTGCCAGCAGTACCCCTCCGGGACAGGGGGGCGAAAAACTGTTTTTT. This gives the protein CASSTPPGQGGEKLFF.

This sequence joins TRBV2 and TRBJ2-7, with a tentative D call TRBD1 (5 bases). The germline V and J ends were trimmed by 6 bases and 1 base, with 13 bases remaining between them. Germline-derived CDR1 and CDR2 are SNHLY and FYNNEI. There are 14 residues in the CDR3. CDR3 sequence: CASRVQTVSYEQYF. As DNA, the CDR3 is TGTGCCAGCAGAGTCCAGACAGTTTCCTACGAGCAGTACTTC.

The V and J genes are TRBV19 and TRBJ1-5; 12 nucleotides align to TRBD1. The V segment lost 7 bases and the J segment 2 bases; nucleotides outside the gene matches: 9. The CDR3 loop spans 17 amino acids. CDR1 is LNHDA and CDR2 is SQIVND in the germline V gene (reference sequence). CDR3: CASNPGQGAGGNQPQHF. The CDR3, as DNA: TGTGCCAGTAACCCGGGACAGGGGGCCGGTGGCAATCAGCCCCAGCATTTT.

This chain joins TRBV28 and TRBJ1-2, with 8 bases aligning to TRBD1. Per the germline V gene, CDR1 is MDHEN and CDR2 is SYDVKM. The V gene end was trimmed by 3 bases and the J gene end by 2 bases; junction bases not matched to a gene: 2. This CDR3 has 14 amino acids. CDR3 amino acids: CASSFGQGNYGYTF. Written as DNA, the CDR3 is TGTGCCAGCAGTTTTGGACAGGGCAACTATGGCTACACCTTC.